A selection of T cell receptor beta chains follows, all from one sample in a study of cytomegalovirus exposure and HLA in healthy donors. Assay used: immunoSEQ multiplex PCR; TCRdb lists only in-frame clones, some missing. In all, the sample yields more than 100,000 clones. The sample was PBMCs. These receptors came from a woman aged 40 to 49 in good health and CMV-seronegative. Each CDR3 is given with its conserved first and last residue. The D gene is left open where the match is weak.

d_call: TRBD2
v_call: TRBV7-6
j_call: TRBJ2-5
cdr3_nt: TGTGCCAGCAGCTCACTAGCGGGGGGCGGGGAGACCCAGTACTTC
cdr3_aa: CASSSLAGGGETQYF

d_call: NA
v_call: TRBV7-2
j_call: TRBJ1-5
cdr3_nt: TGTGCCAGCAGCGGTACGGGGACAAAACCCCAGCATTTT
cdr3_aa: CASSGTGTKPQHF

d_call: NA
v_call: TRBV19
j_call: TRBJ1-1
cdr3_nt: TGTGCCAGTAAAGGACAGTACATGAACACTGAAGCTTTCTTT
cdr3_aa: CASKGQYMNTEAFF

d_call: NA
v_call: TRBV5-6
j_call: TRBJ1-1
cdr3_nt: TGTGCCAGCAGCTTGGCCTCCCTTGCTGAAGCTTTCTTT
cdr3_aa: CASSLASLAEAFF

d_call: TRBD1
v_call: TRBV9
j_call: TRBJ1-1
cdr3_nt: TGTGCCAGCAGCGTAGAGGGACAGGGGACTGAAGCTTTCTTT
cdr3_aa: CASSVEGQGTEAFF

d_call: TRBD1
v_call: TRBV6-1
j_call: TRBJ2-5
cdr3_nt: TGTGCCAGCAGCGCCTGGACAGGGGCGCAAGAGACCCAGTACTTC
cdr3_aa: CASSAWTGAQETQYF

d_call: TRBD1
v_call: TRBV6-5
j_call: TRBJ2-3
cdr3_nt: TGTGCCAGCACCCGGACAGGGCTTTCCACAGATACGCAGTATTTT
cdr3_aa: CASTRTGLSTDTQYF

d_call: TRBD1
v_call: TRBV5-1
j_call: TRBJ1-2
cdr3_nt: TGCGCCAGCAGCTTGACAGGGGTTGACTATGGCTACACCTTC
cdr3_aa: CASSLTGVDYGYTF

d_call: TRBD1
v_call: TRBV29-1
j_call: TRBJ2-7
cdr3_nt: TGCAGCGTAGGACAGGGACTTTCCTACGAGCAGTACTTC
cdr3_aa: CSVGQGLSYEQYF

d_call: TRBD1
v_call: TRBV19
j_call: TRBJ2-5
cdr3_nt: TGTGCCAGTAGTGCTGGACAGGGCAAGGAGACCCAGTACTTC
cdr3_aa: CASSAGQGKETQYF

d_call: NA
v_call: TRBV19
j_call: TRBJ1-4
cdr3_nt: TGTGCCAGTAGACCGACGGGGGCAACTAATGAAAAACTGTTTTTT
cdr3_aa: CASRPTGATNEKLFF

d_call: TRBD2
v_call: TRBV5-6
j_call: TRBJ2-1
cdr3_nt: TGTGCCAGCAGCTTGTGGCTAGCGGCGAATACAATGAGGCAGTTCTTC
cdr3_aa: CASSLWLAANTMRQFF

d_call: NA
v_call: TRBV7-9
j_call: TRBJ2-2
cdr3_nt: TGTGCCAGCAGACAGGTTTATCTGACCGGGGAGCTGTTTTTT
cdr3_aa: CASRQVYLTGELFF

d_call: TRBD2
v_call: TRBV5-4
j_call: TRBJ2-2
cdr3_nt: TGTGCCAGCGGGGGGGGACTAGCTGCGAACACCGGGGAGCTGTTTTTT
cdr3_aa: CASGGGLAANTGELFF

d_call: NA
v_call: TRBV6-1
j_call: TRBJ2-3
cdr3_nt: TGTGCCAGCACCCGGCAAGGGAGCCCAGATACGCAGTATTTT
cdr3_aa: CASTRQGSPDTQYF

d_call: NA
v_call: TRBV7-2
j_call: TRBJ1-1
cdr3_nt: TGTGCCAGCAGCGTAGACGGGGGTCACACTGAAGCTTTCTTT
cdr3_aa: CASSVDGGHTEAFF

d_call: NA
v_call: TRBV10-3
j_call: TRBJ1-1
cdr3_nt: TGTGCCATCAGTGAGTCACCGGGGGGAAGCGCTGAAGCTTTCTTT
cdr3_aa: CAISESPGGSAEAFF

d_call: TRBD1
v_call: TRBV2
j_call: TRBJ2-3
cdr3_nt: TGTGCCAGCAGTGCGGGGACAGGGGGCGCTTTTGGCACAGATACGCAGTATTTT
cdr3_aa: CASSAGTGGAFGTDTQYF

d_call: NA
v_call: TRBV6-6
j_call: TRBJ2-3
cdr3_nt: TGTGCCAGCAGTCCCCTAGGATTGGATACGCAGTATTTT
cdr3_aa: CASSPLGLDTQYF

d_call: NA
v_call: TRBV4-1
j_call: TRBJ1-6
cdr3_nt: TGCGCCAGCAGCCAAGCCCCAGGCTCACCCCTCCACTTT
cdr3_aa: CASSQAPGSPLHF

d_call: NA
v_call: TRBV9
j_call: TRBJ2-5
cdr3_nt: TGTGCCAGCAGCGTAGACTTCCAAGAGACCCAGTACTTC
cdr3_aa: CASSVDFQETQYF

d_call: TRBD2
v_call: TRBV9
j_call: TRBJ2-3
cdr3_nt: TGTGCCAGCAGCTTGAGACTAGCGGGGGGCACAGATACGCAGTATTTT
cdr3_aa: CASSLRLAGGTDTQYF

d_call: NA
v_call: TRBV7-6
j_call: TRBJ2-7
cdr3_nt: TGTGCCAGCAGCCGTAGGCGGGGAAGCAACGAGCAGTACTTC
cdr3_aa: CASSRRRGSNEQYF

d_call: NA
v_call: TRBV10-3
j_call: TRBJ1-6
cdr3_nt: TGTGCCATCAGTGACAGTGCCGCACCCCTCCACTTT
cdr3_aa: CAISDSAAPLHF

d_call: TRBD2
v_call: TRBV29-1
j_call: TRBJ2-5
cdr3_nt: TGCAGCGTTGGGACTAGCGGGGGGAAAGAGACCCAGTACTTC
cdr3_aa: CSVGTSGGKETQYF

d_call: TRBD1
v_call: TRBV25-1
j_call: TRBJ2-4
cdr3_nt: TGTGCCAGCAGCAGACAGGGGGTAGCCAAAAACATTCAGTACTTC
cdr3_aa: CASSRQGVAKNIQYF

d_call: NA
v_call: TRBV11-3
j_call: TRBJ2-1
cdr3_nt: TGTGCCAGCAGCGGCCGCGGCGGAGAGCAGTTCTTC
cdr3_aa: CASSGRGGEQFF

d_call: NA
v_call: TRBV11-2
j_call: TRBJ1-4
cdr3_nt: TGTGCCAGCAGTTTGAAGACGACAGGACCTGGAAAACTGTTTTTT
cdr3_aa: CASSLKTTGPGKLFF

d_call: TRBD2
v_call: TRBV5-4
j_call: TRBJ2-4
cdr3_nt: TGTGCCAGCAACCCTAGCGGGGGCCGTAACATTCAGTACTTC
cdr3_aa: CASNPSGGRNIQYF

d_call: NA
v_call: TRBV25-1
j_call: TRBJ1-1
cdr3_nt: TGTGCCAGCAGTGAGTATCAGGACTCGAGATCTCAGGCTTTCTTT
cdr3_aa: CASSEYQDSRSQAFF

d_call: TRBD2
v_call: TRBV2
j_call: TRBJ2-7
cdr3_nt: TGTGCCAGCCATAGGTCTAGCGGACGGTTGGAGGAGCAGTACTTC
cdr3_aa: CASHRSSGRLEEQYF

d_call: NA
v_call: TRBV19
j_call: TRBJ1-1
cdr3_nt: TGTGCCAGTAGTAATTATGTCGGCAGGGACACTGAAGCTTTCTTT
cdr3_aa: CASSNYVGRDTEAFF

d_call: TRBD2
v_call: TRBV7-2
j_call: TRBJ2-3
cdr3_nt: TGTGCCAGCAGCTTAGCCGTCGCGGGGGGGACAGATACGCAGTATTTT
cdr3_aa: CASSLAVAGGTDTQYF

d_call: TRBD1
v_call: TRBV4-2
j_call: TRBJ1-5
cdr3_nt: TGTGCCAGCAGCCAGGGACAGGGATACGATCAGCCCCAGCATTTT
cdr3_aa: CASSQGQGYDQPQHF

d_call: NA
v_call: TRBV18
j_call: TRBJ1-5
cdr3_nt: TGTGCCAGCTCATCTCAGGGTTATAGTAATCAGCCCCAGCATTTT
cdr3_aa: CASSSQGYSNQPQHF

d_call: NA
v_call: TRBV6-5
j_call: TRBJ1-1
cdr3_nt: TGTGCCAGCAGGATTGGGGGGAGGAACACTGAAGCTTTCTTT
cdr3_aa: CASRIGGRNTEAFF

d_call: NA
v_call: TRBV27
j_call: TRBJ2-1
cdr3_nt: TGTGCCAGCGGGCCCCGGAAGGTCGATGAGCAGTTCTTC
cdr3_aa: CASGPRKVDEQFF

d_call: NA
v_call: TRBV19
j_call: TRBJ2-5
cdr3_nt: TGTGCCAGTAGTATAGATCCAGGGCCCCAAGAGACCCAGTACTTC
cdr3_aa: CASSIDPGPQETQYF

d_call: NA
v_call: TRBV9
j_call: TRBJ1-4
cdr3_nt: TGTGCCAGCAGCGCCAGTCCCGGCTGGAGTGAAAAACTGTTTTTT
cdr3_aa: CASSASPGWSEKLFF

d_call: NA
v_call: TRBV28
j_call: TRBJ1-1
cdr3_nt: TGTGCCAGCAGTTTGAGGGGGTCTGGGAACACTGAAGCTTTCTTT
cdr3_aa: CASSLRGSGNTEAFF

d_call: NA
v_call: TRBV7-9
j_call: TRBJ1-1
cdr3_nt: TGTGCCAGCAGCCCTTCAGGTTCGGAAAACACTGAAGCTTTCTTT
cdr3_aa: CASSPSGSENTEAFF

d_call: TRBD1
v_call: TRBV6-1
j_call: TRBJ1-2
cdr3_nt: TGTGCCAGCAGTGACGGACAGGGGGGATATGGCTACACCTTC
cdr3_aa: CASSDGQGGYGYTF

d_call: NA
v_call: TRBV14
j_call: TRBJ1-1
cdr3_nt: TGTGCCAGCAGCCAAGATCTGGCAGGGTACACTGAAGCTTTCTTT
cdr3_aa: CASSQDLAGYTEAFF

d_call: NA
v_call: TRBV18
j_call: TRBJ1-2
cdr3_nt: TGTGCCAGCTCACTCGGACAGCTTAACTATGGCTACACCTTC
cdr3_aa: CASSLGQLNYGYTF

d_call: TRBD2
v_call: TRBV5-4
j_call: TRBJ2-2
cdr3_nt: TGTGCCAGCAGCGGGACTAGCGGGGGGCCTCCGGGGGAGCTGTTTTTT
cdr3_aa: CASSGTSGGPPGELFF

d_call: NA
v_call: TRBV7-7
j_call: TRBJ2-1
cdr3_nt: TGTGCTAGCAGCTCCGGGATCATCGGCAATGAGCAGTTCTTC
cdr3_aa: CASSSGIIGNEQFF

d_call: TRBD1
v_call: TRBV15
j_call: TRBJ2-7
cdr3_nt: TGTGCCACCAGCAGAGTTCAGGGACAGTCCTACGAGCAGTACTTC
cdr3_aa: CATSRVQGQSYEQYF

d_call: NA
v_call: TRBV2
j_call: TRBJ1-5
cdr3_nt: TGTGCCAGCAGCGCCTTTCGGCCGGCGGGGAAGAGCAATCAGCCCCAGCATTTT
cdr3_aa: CASSAFRPAGKSNQPQHF

d_call: TRBD1
v_call: TRBV5-1
j_call: TRBJ2-3
cdr3_nt: TGCGCCAGCAGCCTCGGGACAGGGTCTGGCACAGATACGCAGTATTTT
cdr3_aa: CASSLGTGSGTDTQYF

d_call: TRBD1
v_call: TRBV15
j_call: TRBJ1-2
cdr3_nt: TGTGCCACCAGCCGGGACAGAAGCTATGGCTACACCTTC
cdr3_aa: CATSRDRSYGYTF

d_call: NA
v_call: TRBV18
j_call: TRBJ1-1
cdr3_nt: TGTGCCAGCTCACCCCCTTGGAGCACTGAAGCTTTCTTT
cdr3_aa: CASSPPWSTEAFF

d_call: TRBD1
v_call: TRBV5-1
j_call: TRBJ2-3
cdr3_nt: TGCGCCAGCAGCAGACAGGGGGAGAGCACAGATACGCAGTATTTT
cdr3_aa: CASSRQGESTDTQYF

d_call: TRBD1
v_call: TRBV19
j_call: TRBJ2-1
cdr3_nt: TGTGCCAGTAGTATCAGGTCCCAGGGGGCGGGCTCCTACAATGAGCAGTTCTTC
cdr3_aa: CASSIRSQGAGSYNEQFF

d_call: NA
v_call: TRBV21-1
j_call: TRBJ2-7
cdr3_nt: TGTGCCAGCAGCCAGGGAGGCCTTTCATTATACTACGAGCAGTACTTC
cdr3_aa: CASSQGGLSLYYEQYF

d_call: TRBD1
v_call: TRBV7-3
j_call: TRBJ1-1
cdr3_nt: TGTGCCAGCAGCATAGACAGGGGAACTGAAGCTTTCTTT
cdr3_aa: CASSIDRGTEAFF

d_call: TRBD2
v_call: TRBV6-5
j_call: TRBJ2-3
cdr3_nt: TGTGCCAGCAAGGTAGCGGGGGCCGGGCGTAGACAGTATTTT
cdr3_aa: CASKVAGAGRRQYF

d_call: TRBD1
v_call: TRBV5-5
j_call: TRBJ2-5
cdr3_nt: TGTGCCAGCAGCTTGTGGGACAGGCCTAAAGAGACCCAGTACTTC
cdr3_aa: CASSLWDRPKETQYF

d_call: NA
v_call: TRBV6-1
j_call: TRBJ1-3
cdr3_nt: TGTGCCAGCAGTGAAGCACAGGGTAACACCATATATTTT
cdr3_aa: CASSEAQGNTIYF

d_call: TRBD1
v_call: TRBV13
j_call: TRBJ2-5
cdr3_nt: TGTGCCAGCAGCGTCAGGGACAGCCAAGAGACCCAGTACTTC
cdr3_aa: CASSVRDSQETQYF